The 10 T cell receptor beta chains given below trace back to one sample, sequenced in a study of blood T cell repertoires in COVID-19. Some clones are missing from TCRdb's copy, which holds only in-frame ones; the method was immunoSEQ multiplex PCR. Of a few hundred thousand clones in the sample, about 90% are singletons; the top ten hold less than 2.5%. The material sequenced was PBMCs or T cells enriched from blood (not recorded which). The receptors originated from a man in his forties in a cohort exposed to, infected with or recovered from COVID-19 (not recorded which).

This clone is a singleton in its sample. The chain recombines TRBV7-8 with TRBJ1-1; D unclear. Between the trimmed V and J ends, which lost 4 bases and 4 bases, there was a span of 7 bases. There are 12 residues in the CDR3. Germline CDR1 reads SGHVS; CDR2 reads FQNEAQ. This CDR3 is CASSSVSTEAFF. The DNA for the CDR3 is TGTGCCAGCAGCTCGGTTAGCACTGAAGCTTTCTTT.

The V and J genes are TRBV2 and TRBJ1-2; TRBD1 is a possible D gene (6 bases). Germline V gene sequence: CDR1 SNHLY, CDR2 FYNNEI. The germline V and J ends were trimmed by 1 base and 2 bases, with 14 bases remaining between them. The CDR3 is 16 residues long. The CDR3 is CASSEELRQGNYGYTF. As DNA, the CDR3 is TGTGCCAGCAGTGAAGAATTGAGGCAGGGGAACTATGGCTACACCTTC. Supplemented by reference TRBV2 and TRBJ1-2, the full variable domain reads EPEVTQTPSHQVTQMGQEVILRCVPISNHLYFYWYRQILGQKVEFLVSFYNNEISEKSEIFDDQFSVERPDGSNFTLKIRSTKLEDSAMYFCASSEELRQGNYGYTFGSGTRLTVV.

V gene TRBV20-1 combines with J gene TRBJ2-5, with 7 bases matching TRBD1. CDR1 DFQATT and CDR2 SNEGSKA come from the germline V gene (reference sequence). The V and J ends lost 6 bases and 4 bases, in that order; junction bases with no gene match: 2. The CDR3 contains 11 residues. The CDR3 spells CSAYRGETQYF. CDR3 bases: TGCAGTGCCTACAGGGGAGAGACCCAGTACTTC.

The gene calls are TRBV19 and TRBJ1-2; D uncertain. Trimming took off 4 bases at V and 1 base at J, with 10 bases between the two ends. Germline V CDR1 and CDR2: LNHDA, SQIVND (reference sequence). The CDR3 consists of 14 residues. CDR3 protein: CASSTSTFNYGYTF. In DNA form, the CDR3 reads TGTGCCAGTAGTACTTCGACTTTTAACTATGGCTACACCTTC.

This CDR3 is CASKDRGSAGELFF. CDR3 nucleotide sequence: TGTGCCAGCAAGGACAGGGGTTCGGCCGGGGAGCTGTTTTTT. J is TRBJ2-2 and V is TRBV27; 9 bases align to TRBD1. V dropped 7 bases and J dropped 6; count of bases not matched to a gene: 6. The CDR3 runs 14 residues. Germline V gene data show CDR1 as MNHEY and CDR2 as SMNVEV (reference sequence).

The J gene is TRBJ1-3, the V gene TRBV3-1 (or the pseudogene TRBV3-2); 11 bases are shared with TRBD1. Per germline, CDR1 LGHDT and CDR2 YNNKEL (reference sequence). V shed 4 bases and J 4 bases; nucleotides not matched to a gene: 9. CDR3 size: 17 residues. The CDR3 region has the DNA TGTGCCAGCAGCCTCGGGACAGGGGGAACAAGAGGAAACACCATATATTTT. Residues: CASSLGTGGTRGNTIYF.

In nucleotides, the CDR3 is TGTGCCAGCAGTGAAACAGGGGTGGGTGAAAAACTGTTTTTT. Protein: CASSETGVGEKLFF. This chain connects TRBV25-1 to TRBJ1-4; 7 bases line up with TRBD1. Trimming took 2 bases from V and 7 from J; bases not matched to a gene: 4. The CDR3 totals 14 residues. Germline CDR1 MGHDK, CDR2 SYGVNS.

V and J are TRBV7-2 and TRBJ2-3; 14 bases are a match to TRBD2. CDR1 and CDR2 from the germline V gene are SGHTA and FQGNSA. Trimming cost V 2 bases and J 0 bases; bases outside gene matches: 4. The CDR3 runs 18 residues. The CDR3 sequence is CASSLLRLAGGSTDTQYF. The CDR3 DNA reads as TGTGCCAGCAGCTTACTCCGACTAGCGGGAGGGAGCACAGATACGCAGTATTTT. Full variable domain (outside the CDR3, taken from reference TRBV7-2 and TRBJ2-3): GAGVSQSPSNKVTEKGKDVELRCDPISGHTALYWYRQSLGQGLEFLIYFQGNSAPDKSGLPSDRFSAERTGGSVSTLTIQRTQQEDSAVYLCASSLLRLAGGSTDTQYFGPGTRLTVL.

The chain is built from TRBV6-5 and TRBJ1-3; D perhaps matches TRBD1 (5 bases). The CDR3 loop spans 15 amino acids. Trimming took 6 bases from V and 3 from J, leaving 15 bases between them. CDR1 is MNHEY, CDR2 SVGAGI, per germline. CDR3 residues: CASRRDSLNGNTIYF. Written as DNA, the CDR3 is TGTGCCAGCAGAAGAGACAGCTTAAATGGAAACACCATATATTTT.

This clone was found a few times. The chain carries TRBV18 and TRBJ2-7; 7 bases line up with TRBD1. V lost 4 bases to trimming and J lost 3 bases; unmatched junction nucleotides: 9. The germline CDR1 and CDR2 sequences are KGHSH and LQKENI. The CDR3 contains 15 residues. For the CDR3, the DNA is TGTGCCAGCTCACTTAGAGACAGGGAGATCTACGAGCAGTACTTC. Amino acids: CASSLRDREIYEQYF. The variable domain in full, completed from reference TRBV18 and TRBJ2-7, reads NAGVMQNPRHLVRRRGQEARLRCSPMKGHSHVYWYRQLPEEGLKFMVYLQKENIIDESGMPKERFSAEFPKEGPSILRIQQVVRGDSAAYFCASSLRDREIYEQYFGPGTRLTVT.